This TCR beta chain was identified during a study of radiation and T cells in renal cell carcinoma. Broader study findings: From baseline, blood top tumor clonotypes peaked at 2 weeks post-radiation. No pretreatment tumor biopsies were available for baseline clonotypes.

Repertoires were generated with immunoSEQ multiplex PCR, while TCRdb's copy carries only in-frame clones and drops some. The sample gives 50,000 to 70,000 clones, about 80% of which show up once; approximately 6.8% is in the top ten. The germline V and J ends were trimmed by 1 base and 2 bases, with 16 bases remaining between them. This CDR3 has 17 amino acids. Looked up from germline, CDR1 is SGHVS and CDR2 is FQNEAQ. As for time point: blood 4 weeks post-SBRT, at nephrectomy. Treatment of the sample: 15 Gy SBRT to primary tumor, nephrectomy 4 weeks later. Nephrectomy followed 15 Gy stereotactic body radiation by 4 weeks. Blood was sampled at baseline, 2 weeks and 4 weeks after SBRT. Note on this clone: Its antigen is as yet unknown.

The clonotype originates from a man in his sixties with renal cell carcinoma. This chain uses TRBV7-8 with TRBJ2-3; D may be TRBD1 (5 bases). The sequences come from blood, collected from a patient whose treatment included radiotherapy and nephrectomy. CDR3 coding DNA: TGTGCCAGCAGCTTAGAAGGTGCGACAGTCTCCACAGATACGCAGTATTTT. Its translation: CASSLEGATVSTDTQYF.